This TCR beta chain was identified in a study of shared clonotypes between healthy human individuals. For the study at large: The study used three CD4 naive, three CD4 memory, two CD8 naive and one CD8 memory plate per donor.

Adults of Caucasian background living in Nashville, Tennessee made up all donors. The repertoire was sequenced with immunoSEQ multiplex PCR; TCRdb's copy has only in-frame clones and lacks some. Among approximately 2.1 million clones listed, 85% to 95% were seen once. Details on this clone: Its target is not known.

Study conclusions and caveats: Naive CD4 clonotypes were shared across a handful of donors at 4.5% to 6.5%. Relative to memory subsets, naive subsets generally showed larger estimated richness.

V lost 7 bases, J lost 8 bases, and 17 bases lay in between. This CDR3 is 12 amino acids long. The germline CDR1 and CDR2 sequences are SQVTM and ANQGSEA. The sequence came from a man younger than 30 in good health. Some clones in this sample may be carry-over from other donors' samples. The sample taken for sequencing was naive CD4+ T cells from PBMCs. Described subset: CD45RA+ positively selected. The rearrangement links TRBV29-1 to TRBJ1-2; D gene uncertain. CDR3 DNA sequence: TGCAGCGCCTCAAGACCCCCGGGCGGCTACACCTTC. This sequence encodes CSASRPPGGYTF.